The source of this T cell receptor (beta chain) is a study of blood T cells in healthy people across ages. A second PCR, run for about 7 to 11 cycles, used a sample-barcoded 5' primer plus a J-beta primer mix. From the 5' RACE reads, TCRdb called clonotypes with MiXCR, one entry per CDR3 protein. The data show some 800,000 distinct CDR3 sequences, roughly 25% seen once. Trimming took off 7 bases at V and 0 bases at J, with 6 bases between the two ends. The CDR3 runs 12 residues. Looked up from germline, CDR1 is LNHDA and CDR2 is SQIVND (reference sequence). This clonotype has more than one count but fewer than ten. Donors were healthy Caucasian individuals from Russia aged roughly 6 to 90. These data also formed part of another study, on T cells of mothers and their children.

The sequencing sample was made of blood. The sequence was collected from a boy aged 10-17 years in good health. The chain has TRBV19 and TRBJ2-5, with D unresolved. CDR3 in amino acids: CASKSYQETQYF. CDR3 DNA sequence: TGTGCCAGTAAGAGCTACCAAGAGACCCAGTACTTC.